The 18 T cell receptor beta chains given below trace back to one sample, sequenced in a study of shared clonotypes between healthy human individuals (dated by TCRdb to about 2020). The library came from the immunoSEQ multiplex PCR assay. TCRdb holds this immuneACCESS table with in-frame rearrangements only. Some clones are missing; in checked studies, unresolved V genes explain under half, and the rest has no known cause. The sample table lists roughly 2 million clones, about 95% of them with a count of one. The top ten constitute roughly 1% of the sample. CD8 naive samples were CD45RO-negative cells positively selected for CCR7, giving a CD45RA+CCR7+ population that excluded TemRA cells. Specimen: naive CD8+ T cells sorted from blood. Taken with the paper, the label for cell subset or site translates to: CD45RA+CCR7+. The receptors come from a man aged 18-30 years in good health.

This clone was recorded once. The chain combines TRBV21-1 with TRBJ2-5; no check of the table's D call, TRBD1, against the DNA was made. TRBV21-1 represents a pseudogene. The CDR3 runs 15 residues. The CDR3 spells CASSFTGRRLKTQYF. In DNA, the CDR3 is TGTGCCAGCAGTTTTACAGGGCGGAGGTTAAAGACCCAGTACTTC.

This clone was found a few times. The rearrangement uses TRBV27 and TRBJ2-5; D gene ambiguous. Trimming removed 5 bases at V and 0 bases at J, with 1 base between. CDR1 is MNHEY and CDR2 is SMNVEV in the germline V gene (reference sequence). CDR3 length: 11 amino acids. The CDR3 DNA reads TGTGCCAGCAGTGACCAAGAGACCCAGTACTTC. Protein product: CASSDQETQYF.

The V and J genes are TRBV5-8 and TRBJ1-6; 10 bases are shared with TRBD1. The CDR3 consists of 16 residues. J gave up 1 base and V 6 bases, and 4 bases lay outside the gene matches. Germline lookup yields CDR1 SGHTS and CDR2 YDEGEE. The CDR3 DNA reads TGTGCCAGCACCGGGACAGGGGATTCCTATAATTCACCCCTCCACTTT. It yields the protein CASTGTGDSYNSPLHF.

This clone was recorded only once. The sample has other DNA sequences that encode this CDR3 too. The chain links TRBV9 to TRBJ1-5; a weak D match, TRBD1 (5 bases). The germline CDR1 and CDR2 sequences are SGDLS and YYNGEE. Trimming cost V 2 bases and J 3 bases, with 12 bases left between them. This CDR3 region has 15 residues. The CDR3, as DNA: TGTGCCAGCAGCGTTGGCCAGGGACCCAATCAGCCCCAGCATTTT. Protein product: CASSVGQGPNQPQHF.

The V call is TRBV11-2, the J call TRBJ2-7; possibly TRBD1 or TRBD2 for D (5 bases each). There are 15 residues in the CDR3. V was trimmed by 3 bases and J by 2 bases, leaving 14 bases between them. Germline values: CDR1 SGHAT, CDR2 FQNNGV. CDR3: CASSFEGDAAYEQYF. In nucleotides, the CDR3 is TGTGCCAGCAGCTTTGAAGGGGACGCAGCCTACGAGCAGTACTTC.

The CDR3 is CSATSSNSGQEYF. DNA of the CDR3: TGCAGCGCCACGTCCTCGAACAGCGGGCAAGAGTACTTC. The chain couples TRBV29-1 to TRBJ2-7, with D possibly TRBD2 on 6 matching bases. This CDR3 contains 13 residues. V shed 7 bases and J shed 11 bases, with 24 bases lying between them. CDR1 and CDR2 (germline): SQVTM, ANQGSEA.

The genes are TRBV6-5 and TRBJ2-6; D is unresolved. V gave up 8 bases and J gave up 0 bases, with 11 bases separating them. The CDR3 has 15 residues. Germline loops: CDR1 MNHEY, CDR2 SVGAGI. The CDR3 reads CASGWALSGANVLTF. CDR3 DNA sequence: TGTGCCAGCGGATGGGCGCTCTCTGGGGCCAACGTCCTGACTTTC.

The chain has TRBV7-8 and TRBJ1-3; 7 bases fit TRBD1. Germline V gives CDR1 SGHVS, CDR2 FQNEAQ. With V trimmed by 5 bases and J by 2 bases, 6 bases remained unmatched. The CDR3 runs 15 residues. The CDR3 nucleotides read TGTGCCAGCAGCCTTTCAGGGGGAACTGGAAACACCATATATTTT. As protein: CASSLSGGTGNTIYF.

The V and J genes are TRBV27 and TRBJ2-7; TRBD1 agrees at 7 bases. CDR1 MNHEY and CDR2 SMNVEV come from the germline V gene (reference sequence). V gave up 3 bases and J gave up 0 bases; unmatched junction bases: 8. This CDR3 region has 16 residues. The DNA for the CDR3 is TGTGCCAGCAGTTTTTCAGGGGGTAGAACCTCCTACGAGCAGTACTTC. This sequence encodes CASSFSGGRTSYEQYF.

To note about this clone: The sample contains more than one DNA sequence encoding this CDR3. This chain uses TRBV7-9 with TRBJ2-1, with D unclear. The CDR3 length is 15 residues. Trimming took 5 bases from V and 0 from J, leaving 11 bases between them. Germline assignment: CDR1 SEHNR and CDR2 FQNEAQ (reference sequence). This CDR3 is CASSPDLSSYNEQFF. The CDR3 region has the DNA TGTGCCAGCAGCCCCGACTTGAGCTCCTACAATGAGCAGTTCTTC.

The V gene is TRBV6-1, the J gene TRBJ1-2, with D unresolved. The CDR3 runs to 11 residues. Trimming cost V 3 bases and J 6 bases, with 5 bases left between them. The V gene's germline CDR1 is MNHNS and CDR2 SASEGT. Here the CDR3 DNA reads TGTGCCAGCAGTGACATAGATGGCTACACCTTC. Protein product: CASSDIDGYTF.

The chain links TRBV29-1 to TRBJ1-2; D gene ambiguous. The CDR3 length is 13 residues. V lost 3 bases and J 1 base, leaving 9 bases between the germline ends. In germline, CDR1 is SQVTM, CDR2 ANQGSEA. In DNA form, the CDR3 reads TGCAGCGTTGAGCTACAGAATAACTATGGCTACACCTTC. It specifies CSVELQNNYGYTF.

The V call is TRBV6-1, the J call TRBJ2-5; 7 nucleotides align to TRBD1. The germline gives CDR1 MNHNS, CDR2 SASEGT. Unmatched junction bases numbered 10, after V lost 2 bases and J lost 4 bases. The CDR3 runs 16 residues. The CDR3 protein is CASSEPPLRGRETQYF. The CDR3 nucleotides are TGTGCCAGCAGTGAACCCCCATTAAGGGGGCGAGAGACCCAGTACTTC.

V is TRBV6-7 and J is TRBJ2-7; 9 positions agree with TRBD1. TRBV6-7 is an ORF; its function is uncertain. The CDR3 extends over 16 amino acids. The ends lost 5 bases at V and 0 bases at J; junction bases unmatched: 8. CDR3 region: CASSPGQGTSSYEQYF. DNA for the CDR3: TGTGCCAGCAGTCCGGGACAGGGAACGAGCTCCTACGAGCAGTACTTC.

J is TRBJ2-2 and V is TRBV5-6; the match to TRBD2 covers 9 bases. Trimming removed 0 bases from V and 3 bases from J; junction bases left unmatched: 6. CDR1 is SGHDT, CDR2 YYEEEE, per germline. CDR3 length: 17 amino acids. The CDR3 protein is CASSLDMLAGYTGELFF. Here the CDR3 DNA reads TGTGCCAGCAGCTTGGATATGCTAGCGGGGTACACCGGGGAGCTGTTTTTT.

The rearrangement uses TRBV29-1 and TRBJ1-1; 8 bases map to TRBD1. CDR1 SQVTM and CDR2 ANQGSEA come from the germline V gene. CDR3 length: 15 amino acids. V lost 0 bases, J lost 1 base, and 4 bases stayed unmatched. The CDR3 is CSVEDYGTGNTEAFF. In DNA, the CDR3 is TGCAGCGTTGAAGATTATGGGACAGGGAACACTGAAGCTTTCTTT.

The gene calls are TRBV27 and TRBJ2-2, with D maybe TRBD1 (5 bases). The CDR3 covers 16 residues. Germline values: CDR1 MNHEY, CDR2 SMNVEV (reference sequence). V lost 0 bases and J lost 3, with 11 bases in between. This CDR3 is CASSLSPGLDTGELFF. The CDR3 DNA follows: TGTGCCAGCAGTTTATCGCCAGGGTTAGACACCGGGGAGCTGTTTTTT.

The chain carries TRBV2 and TRBJ2-7, with 9 bases aligning to TRBD1. The CDR3 is 15 residues long. V lost 2 bases, J lost 3 bases, and 5 bases stayed unmatched. Per germline, CDR1 SNHLY and CDR2 FYNNEI. The CDR3 sequence: CASSERTGDLYEQYF. CDR3 nucleotides: TGTGCCAGCAGTGAAAGGACAGGGGACCTCTACGAGCAGTACTTC. The whole variable domain, filled in from reference TRBV2 and TRBJ2-7, reads EPEVTQTPSHQVTQMGQEVILRCVPISNHLYFYWYRQILGQKVEFLVSFYNNEISEKSEIFDDQFSVERPDGSNFTLKIRSTKLEDSAMYFCASSERTGDLYEQYFGPGTRLTVT.